The 27 T cell receptor beta chains below come from one sample, sequenced in a study of cytomegalovirus exposure and HLA in healthy donors. Assay used: immunoSEQ multiplex PCR; TCRdb lists only in-frame clones, some missing. The repertoire holds tens of thousands of clones, with approximately 92% as singletons. Sequenced sample: PBMCs. Receptor source: a man in his late teens or twenties in good health and CMV-seronegative.

This chain links TRBV18 with TRBJ1-1; TRBD1 agrees at 8 bases. Germline CDR1 and CDR2: KGHSH and LQKENI. Trimming cost V 6 bases and J 2 bases; bases outside gene matches: 14. The CDR3 loop spans 17 amino acids. As DNA, the CDR3 is TGTGCCAGCTCGCTACAGGGGGGCGGGACAGTTAACACTGAAGCTTTCTTT. Residues: CASSLQGGGTVNTEAFF.

The chain couples TRBV19 to TRBJ1-1; 7 bases align to TRBD1. J gave up 5 bases and V 5 bases, and 17 bases lay outside the gene matches. Germline V gene sequence: CDR1 LNHDA, CDR2 SQIVND (reference sequence). CDR3 size: 17 residues. This CDR3 reads CASSSPLGRGPRTEAFF. CDR3 sequence (DNA): TGTGCCAGTAGTTCGCCTTTGGGTAGGGGGCCTCGTACTGAAGCTTTCTTT.

V is TRBV7-2 and J is TRBJ1-2, with 9 bases lining up with TRBD1. CDR1 and CDR2 (germline): SGHTA, FQGNSA. The junction had 8 bases not matched to a gene; V was cut back by 2 bases and J by 7 bases. The CDR3 contains 15 residues. The DNA of the CDR3 is TGTGCCAGCAGCTTATCGACAGGGGGATTTGGTGGCTACACCTTC. This translates into CASSLSTGGFGGYTF.

The chain recombines TRBV30 with TRBJ1-4, with D perhaps TRBD1 (5 bases). The germline V gene encodes CDR1 GTSNPN and CDR2 SVGIG (reference sequence). This CDR3 spans 14 amino acids. V was pared by 2 bases and J by 2 bases, with 9 bases between. Written as DNA, the CDR3 is TGTGCCTGGAGTCTCGGGGGTACTAATGAAAAACTGTTTTTT. It codes for CAWSLGGTNEKLFF. The full variable domain, rest sourced from reference TRBV30 and TRBJ1-4, is SQTIHQWPATLVQPVGSPLSLECTVEGTSNPNLYWYRQAAGRGLQLLFYSVGIGQISSEVPQNLSASRPQDRQFILSSKKLLLSDSGFYLCAWSLGGTNEKLFFGSGTQLSVL.

The J gene is TRBJ1-5, the V gene TRBV10-3, with D unclear. Germline assignment: CDR1 ENHRY and CDR2 SYGVKD. Between the trimmed V and J ends, which lost 6 bases and 5 bases, there was a span of 20 bases. CDR3 length equals 16 residues. The CDR3 here is CAISVDGTERDQPQHF. The CDR3 DNA reads as TGTGCCATCAGCGTAGACGGAACGGAGCGGGATCAGCCCCAGCATTTT.

This clone was observed a few times. The chain has TRBV2 and TRBJ2-7; TRBD1 might be the D (6 bases). V was clipped by 7 bases and J by 5 bases, with 12 bases between them. This CDR3 contains 12 residues. In germline, CDR1 is SNHLY, CDR2 FYNNEI. For the CDR3, the DNA is TGTGCCAGCAAGGACAGTACCGACGAGCAGTACTTC. Residues: CASKDSTDEQYF.

The chain couples TRBV10-3 to TRBJ2-7; D is perhaps TRBD2 (5 bases). The CDR3 sequence is 13 residues long. V was shortened by 10 bases and J by 3 bases, with 16 bases between the two germline ends. CDR1 and CDR2 (germline): ENHRY, SYGVKD. This CDR3 reads CASLGAELYEQYF. The CDR3 DNA is TGTGCCAGCCTGGGAGCGGAACTCTACGAGCAGTACTTC.

This chain links TRBV19 with TRBJ1-1; no reliable D call. The CDR3 contains 12 residues. Trimming pared 3 bases from V and 4 bases from J, leaving 6 bases between. CDR1 LNHDA and CDR2 SQIVND come from the germline V gene (reference sequence). CDR3 protein: CASSIWATEAFF. CDR3 coding DNA: TGTGCCAGTAGTATTTGGGCCACTGAAGCTTTCTTT.

The chain is built from TRBV5-6 and TRBJ2-3, with 8 bases fitting TRBD1. Germline trimming cut 0 bases from V and 6 bases from J; bases unmatched to any gene: 6. From germline, CDR1 is SGHDT and CDR2 YYEEEE. This CDR3 has 15 amino acids. The CDR3 DNA reads TGTGCCAGCAGCTTGGTGCAGGGGGCTGGGGATACGCAGTATTTT. This gives the protein CASSLVQGAGDTQYF. The complete variable domain, with remaining parts taken from reference TRBV5-6 and TRBJ2-3, reads DAGVTQSPTHLIKTRGQQVTLRCSPKSGHDTVSWYQQALGQGPQFIFQYYEEEERQRGNFPDRFSGHQFPNYSSELNVNALLLGDSALYLCASSLVQGAGDTQYFGPGTRLTVL.

This clone was seen only a few times. The chain carries TRBV7-2 and TRBJ2-1; 9 nucleotides agree with TRBD2. In germline, CDR1 is SGHTA, CDR2 FQGNSA. The CDR3 has 15 residues. The V and J ends lost 3 bases and 9 bases, in that order; junction bases with no gene match: 9. The CDR3 sequence: CASSFMGASGVEQFF. The CDR3 coding sequence is TGTGCCAGCAGCTTCATGGGCGCTAGCGGGGTTGAGCAGTTCTTC.

In this sample, this clone turned up once. The rearrangement uses TRBV28 and TRBJ1-1, with 9 bases identical to TRBD1. The V gene end was trimmed by 3 bases and the J gene end by 7 bases; junction bases not matched to a gene: 9. The germline CDR1 and CDR2 sequences are MDHEN and SYDVKM. This CDR3 is built from 15 residues. CDR3 in DNA: TGTGCCAGCAGTTTTAACAACAGGGGGCGCGGTGAAGCTTTCTTT. Encoded protein: CASSFNNRGRGEAFF.

The J gene is TRBJ2-1, the V gene TRBV9, with D hard to call. V gave up 0 bases and J gave up 6 bases, with 4 bases separating them. Germline lookup yields CDR1 SGDLS and CDR2 YYNGEE. The CDR3 covers 12 residues. CDR3 sequence: CASSVDINEQFF. CDR3 sequence (DNA): TGTGCCAGCAGCGTAGACATCAATGAGCAGTTCTTC.

As DNA, the CDR3 is TGTGCCAGCAGTTTATCGTCACACATTAATGAAAAACTGTTTTTT. Amino acids: CASSLSSHINEKLFF. V gene TRBV27 combines with J gene TRBJ1-4, with unresolved D. V gave up 0 bases and J gave up 4 bases, with 9 bases separating them. CDR3 length: 15 residues. Germline V gene lookup returns CDR1 MNHEY and CDR2 SMNVEV (reference sequence).

The chain employs TRBV9 and TRBJ2-5, with TRBD2 as a possible D gene (7 bases). The CDR3 is 15 amino acids. CDR1 is SGDLS, CDR2 YYNGEE, per germline. V was pared by 2 bases and J by 5 bases, with 16 bases between. CDR3 amino acids: CASSVGGANGETQYF. The CDR3, as DNA: TGTGCCAGCAGCGTGGGGGGGGCCAATGGGGAGACCCAGTACTTC. Complete variable domain (other parts from reference TRBV9 and TRBJ2-5): DSGVTQTPKHLITATGQRVTLRCSPRSGDLSVYWYQQSLDQGLQFLIQYYNGEERAKGNILERFSAQQFPDLHSELNLSSLELGDSALYFCASSVGGANGETQYFGPGTRLLVL.

This rearrangement joins TRBV19 to TRBJ1-1, with 8 bases matching TRBD1. This CDR3 is 13 amino acids long. The germline gives CDR1 LNHDA, CDR2 SQIVND (reference sequence). V gave up 9 bases and J gave up 4 bases; unmatched junction bases: 7. The chain's CDR3 is CASQGAGRTEAFF. In DNA, the CDR3 is TGTGCCAGCCAGGGGGCCGGTCGCACTGAAGCTTTCTTT.

The CDR3, as DNA: TGTGCCAGCAGCTCAACGGGTAGCGGGGGTAATGAGCAGTTCTTC. Its protein is CASSSTGSGGNEQFF. This chain connects TRBV9 to TRBJ2-1; 9 bases match TRBD2. The junction had 9 bases not matched to a gene; V was cut back by 4 bases and J by 7 bases. Germline CDR1 is SGDLS and CDR2 is YYNGEE. The length of the CDR3 is 15 residues.

The chain has TRBV28 and TRBJ2-3; TRBD2 aligns across 11 bases. The CDR3 totals 17 residues. V trimming: 4 bases; J trimming: 2 bases; junction bases outside the gene matches: 8. Germline CDR1 reads MDHEN; CDR2 reads SYDVKM. Written as DNA, the CDR3 is TGTGCCAGCAGTTATCCGCTAGCGGGAGGTGACACAGATACGCAGTATTTT. Amino acids: CASSYPLAGGDTDTQYF.

V usage is TRBV21-1 and J usage is TRBJ2-1; the DNA was not used to check the table's D call, TRBD1. TRBV21-1 is noted as a pseudogene. This CDR3 has 15 amino acids. The DNA of the CDR3 is TGTGCCAGCAGCAAAGTGGGCAGGGGGGACAATGAGCAGTTCTTC. Protein sequence: CASSKVGRGDNEQFF.

V usage is TRBV5-5 and J usage is TRBJ1-2; 12 bases fit TRBD1. The trim removed 4 bases at V and 8 bases at J, leaving 9 bases unmatched. The CDR3 is 15 amino acids. Germline V gene data show CDR1 as SGHKS and CDR2 as YYEKEE (reference sequence). CDR3 sequence reads: CASSPTGQGAGGYTF. The CDR3 DNA is TGTGCCAGCAGCCCAACGGGACAGGGGGCAGGAGGCTACACCTTC.

The CDR3, as DNA: TGCGCCAGCAGTGACCTAGGGACAGGGAACTATGGCTACACCTTC. Its translation is CASSDLGTGNYGYTF. V usage is TRBV10-2 and J usage is TRBJ1-2, with TRBD1 matching 9 bases. The CDR3 is 15 amino acids. Germline V gene sequence: CDR1 WSHSY, CDR2 SAAADI. With 3 bases clipped from V and 2 bases from J, the junction kept 4 bases outside the gene matches.

The chain has TRBV5-1 and TRBJ1-2, with 10 bases identical to TRBD1. V gave up 3 bases and J gave up 7 bases; unmatched junction bases: 9. Germline CDR1 is SGHRS and CDR2 is YFSETQ. The CDR3 runs 15 residues. For the CDR3, the DNA is TGCGCCAGCAGCTACTCCGGGACAGGGGCTTTTGGCTACACCTTC. Protein: CASSYSGTGAFGYTF.

This clone appeared once. The rearrangement uses TRBV2 and TRBJ1-3; no reliable D call. Trimming removed 8 bases at V and 3 bases at J, with 11 bases between. Germline V gene lookup returns CDR1 SNHLY and CDR2 FYNNEI. This CDR3 has 13 amino acids. CDR3 bases: TGTGCCAGCCCGGAGGAGGGTGGAAACACCATATATTTT. Translated, it gives CASPEEGGNTIYF.

The rearrangement joins TRBV2 to TRBJ2-3; D possibly corresponds to TRBD1 (6 bases). Looked up from germline, CDR1 is SNHLY and CDR2 is FYNNEI. V was pared by 5 bases and J by 2 bases, with 14 bases between. This CDR3 has 15 amino acids. The CDR3 DNA reads TGTGCCAGCAGTCACCGGGACATAGTCACAGATACGCAGTATTTT. Its translation is CASSHRDIVTDTQYF. Supplemented by reference TRBV2 and TRBJ2-3, the full variable domain reads EPEVTQTPSHQVTQMGQEVILRCVPISNHLYFYWYRQILGQKVEFLVSFYNNEISEKSEIFDDQFSVERPDGSNFTLKIRSTKLEDSAMYFCASSHRDIVTDTQYFGPGTRLTVL.

The gene calls are TRBV20-1 and TRBJ1-2, with D hard to call. Germline V gene lookup returns CDR1 DFQATT and CDR2 SNEGSKA (reference sequence). Trimming removed 4 bases at V and 9 bases at J, with 12 bases between. This CDR3 region has 11 residues. The CDR3 DNA is TGCAGTGCTAATTCCGGAGGGCGCTACACCTTC. It codes for CSANSGGRYTF.

This clone was counted once. The chain couples TRBV11-2 to TRBJ1-5; possibly TRBD1 for D (5 bases). The CDR3 is 12 residues long. V lost 0 bases and J lost 13, with 10 bases in between. The germline V gene has CDR1 SGHAT and CDR2 FQNNGV. The CDR3 DNA reads TGTGCCAGCAGCTTAGATCAAGGGGTGCAGCATTTT. It is translated as CASSLDQGVQHF.

This clone was seen more than once but under ten times. V gene TRBV6-5 combines with J gene TRBJ2-1; 7 nucleotides line up with TRBD1. Germline V lookup: CDR1 MNHEY, CDR2 SVGAGI. CDR3 length: 15 amino acids. Trimming at V came to 5 bases and at J to 6 bases, leaving 10 bases not matched to a gene. CDR3 nucleotide sequence: TGTGCCAGCAGTATAGGGACAGCCCCTGGCAATGAGCAGTTCTTC. This translates into CASSIGTAPGNEQFF.

This clone showed up just once. The chain employs TRBV11-2 and TRBJ1-1, with D tentatively TRBD1 (6 bases). V was trimmed by 3 bases and J by 4 bases, leaving 18 bases between them. Germline V CDR1 and CDR2: SGHAT, FQNNGV. The CDR3 spans 16 residues. CDR3 sequence: CASSFVPQGGITEAFF. For the CDR3, the DNA is TGTGCCAGCAGCTTCGTCCCACAGGGAGGGATCACTGAAGCTTTCTTT.